This TCR beta chain was recovered during a study of cytomegalovirus exposure and HLA in healthy donors. Study-wide context: Early release data held about 92 million unique TCRs from HLA-typed donors.

The primer mix had 60 Vbeta and 13 Jbeta primers. The assay was immunoSEQ multiplex PCR, and TCRdb's table has in-frame clones only and misses some. The sample has about 140,000 clones, roughly 79% seen once. Details on this clone: Its antigen is currently unknown.

Study-level findings and limits: Upon later analysis, HLA-associated TCR beta chains proved more clonally expanded than other, equally common chains. TCR beta V segments were, for the most part, productive about 87% or about 30% of the time in an earlier analysis.

The CDR3 has 15 residues. Germline assignment: CDR1 SGHAT and CDR2 FQNNGV. Trimming removed 6 bases from V and 3 bases from J, with 18 bases in between. This clonotype was sampled from a woman aged 40 to 50 in good health and CMV-seronegative. This chain links TRBV11-2 with TRBJ2-7; the D gene is possibly TRBD1 (6 bases). Sequencing was carried out using PBMCs. Here the CDR3 DNA reads TGTGCCAGCAGGGCAACCGGGACACTCGGCTACGAGCAGTACTTC. Translated, it gives CASRATGTLGYEQYF.